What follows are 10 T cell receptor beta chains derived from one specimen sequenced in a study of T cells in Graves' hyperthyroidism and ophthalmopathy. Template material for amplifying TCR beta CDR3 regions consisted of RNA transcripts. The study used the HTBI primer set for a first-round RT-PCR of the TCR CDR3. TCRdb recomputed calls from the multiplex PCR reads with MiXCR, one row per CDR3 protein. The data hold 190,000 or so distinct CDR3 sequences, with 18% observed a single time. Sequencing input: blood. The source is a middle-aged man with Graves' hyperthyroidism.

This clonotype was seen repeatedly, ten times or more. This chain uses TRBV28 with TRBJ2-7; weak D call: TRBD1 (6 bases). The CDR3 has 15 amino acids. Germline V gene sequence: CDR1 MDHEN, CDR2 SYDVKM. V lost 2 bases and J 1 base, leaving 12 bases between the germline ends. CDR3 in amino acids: CASSLDAQGSYEQYF. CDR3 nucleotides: TGTGCCAGCAGTTTAGATGCACAGGGATCCTACGAGCAGTACTTC.

The CDR3: CASSLALGTTNEKLFF. In nucleotides, the CDR3 is TGCGCCAGCAGCTTGGCCCTCGGGACCACTAATGAAAAACTGTTTTTT. The chain couples TRBV5-1 to TRBJ1-4; weak D call: TRBD1 (5 bases). Germline CDR1 reads SGHRS; CDR2 reads YFSETQ. The CDR3 loop spans 16 amino acids. The ends were cut back, 0 bases at V and 2 bases at J, with 11 bases in the middle.

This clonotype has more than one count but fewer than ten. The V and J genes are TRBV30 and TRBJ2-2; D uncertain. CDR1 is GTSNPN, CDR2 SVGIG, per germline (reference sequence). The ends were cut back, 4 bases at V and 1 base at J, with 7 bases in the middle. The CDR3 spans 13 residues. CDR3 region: CAWNVGNTGELFF. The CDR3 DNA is TGTGCCTGGAATGTTGGGAACACCGGGGAGCTGTTTTTT.

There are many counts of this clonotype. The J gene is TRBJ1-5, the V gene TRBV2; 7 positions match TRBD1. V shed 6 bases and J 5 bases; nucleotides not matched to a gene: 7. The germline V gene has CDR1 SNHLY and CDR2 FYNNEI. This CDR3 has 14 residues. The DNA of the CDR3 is TGTGCCAGCAGCGCACTTGGGACAGATCAGCCCCAGCATTTT. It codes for CASSALGTDQPQHF.

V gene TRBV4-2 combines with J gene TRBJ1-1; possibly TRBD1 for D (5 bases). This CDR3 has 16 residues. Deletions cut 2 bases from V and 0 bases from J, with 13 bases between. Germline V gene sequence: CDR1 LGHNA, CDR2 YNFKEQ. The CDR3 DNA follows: TGTGCCAGCAGCCAACCACCGGGACGTTTGAACACTGAAGCTTTCTTT. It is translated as CASSQPPGRLNTEAFF.

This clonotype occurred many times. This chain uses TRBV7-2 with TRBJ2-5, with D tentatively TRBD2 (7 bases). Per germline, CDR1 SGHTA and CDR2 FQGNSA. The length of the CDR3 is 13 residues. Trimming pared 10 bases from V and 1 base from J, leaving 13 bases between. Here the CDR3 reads CATRGGAQETQYF. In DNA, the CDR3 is TGTGCCACTAGGGGGGGGGCCCAAGAGACCCAGTACTTC.

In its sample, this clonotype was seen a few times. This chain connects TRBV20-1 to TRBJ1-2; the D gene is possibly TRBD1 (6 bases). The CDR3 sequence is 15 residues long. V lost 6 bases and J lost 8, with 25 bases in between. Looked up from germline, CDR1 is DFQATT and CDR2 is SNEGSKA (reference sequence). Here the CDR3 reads CSAQGFGGRVRGYTF. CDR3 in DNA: TGCAGTGCGCAGGGGTTCGGGGGCAGGGTCCGGGGCTACACCTTC.

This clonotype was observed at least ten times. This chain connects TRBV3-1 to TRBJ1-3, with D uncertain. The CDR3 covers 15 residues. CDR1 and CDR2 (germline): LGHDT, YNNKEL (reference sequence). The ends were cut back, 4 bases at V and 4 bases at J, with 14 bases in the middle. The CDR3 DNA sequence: TGTGCCAGCAGCCTTCGGATGCTCCTCGGAAACACCATATATTTT. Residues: CASSLRMLLGNTIYF.

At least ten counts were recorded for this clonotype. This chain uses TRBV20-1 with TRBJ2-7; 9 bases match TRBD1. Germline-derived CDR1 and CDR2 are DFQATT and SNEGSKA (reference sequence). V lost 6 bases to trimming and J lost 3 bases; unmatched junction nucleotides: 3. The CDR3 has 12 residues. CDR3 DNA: TGCAGTGCAACGGGACAGGGCTACGAGCAGTACTTC. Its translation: CSATGQGYEQYF.

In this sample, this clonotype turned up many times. DNA for the CDR3: TGTGCCAGCAGTGAAACACTAGGTAAAAACATTCAGTACTTC. This codes for CASSETLGKNIQYF. This rearrangement joins TRBV2 to TRBJ2-4, with D tentatively TRBD2 (5 bases). Trimming shortened V by 2 bases and J by 4 bases, and 9 bases separated the two germline ends. CDR1 and CDR2 from the germline V gene are SNHLY and FYNNEI. The CDR3 totals 14 residues.